This T cell receptor beta chain was sequenced in a study of T-cell reconstitution after alpha-beta-depleted transplantation in children. Preparation of the TCRbeta library used unique molecular identifiers. MiXCR, run by TCRdb on the PCR reads, gives a single entry per CDR3 protein. The table has approximately 240,000 distinct CDR3 sequences, roughly 10% seen once; the top ten hold 6.2%. This clonotype was observed a handful of times. This CDR3 has 13 residues. The V gene's germline CDR1 is DFQATT and CDR2 SNEGSKA (reference sequence). The V segment lost 3 bases and the J segment 3 bases; nucleotides outside the gene matches: 2.

The sequence was obtained from a human donor who donated a stem cell graft to a child with acute lymphoblastic leukemia. V gene TRBV20-1 combines with J gene TRBJ1-2, with 9 bases that match TRBD1. Here the sequenced sample was PBMCs from the stem cell graft donor, taken from the stem cell graft. CDR3 region: CSARRDRDYGYTF. CDR3 sequence (DNA): TGCAGTGCTAGGAGGGACAGGGACTATGGCTACACCTTC.